Listed below are T cell receptor beta chains from one sample, sequenced in a study of blood T cell repertoires in COVID-19. TCRdb keeps only in-frame clones here, not all; method: immunoSEQ multiplex PCR. This sample carries 200,000 to 250,000 clones, 85% to 90% of them seen once, and the ten largest clones take 2% to 3%. Material: peripheral blood. The receptors shown here come from a man aged 25 to 40 with COVID-19, enrolled during active disease. The CDR3 runs from the conserved cysteine through the conserved F or W. Each record gives: V gene, J gene, CDR3 protein.

>TRBV10-3|TRBJ1-6
CAIRIGGTDNSPLHF
>TRBV7-8|TRBJ1-1
CASSLVSAGGTEAFF
>TRBV27|TRBJ1-6
CASSLAWWGDSPLHF
>TRBV5-6|TRBJ2-5
CASSGTRQETQYF
>TRBV6-6|TRBJ1-1
CASSQGAAFF
>TRBV28|TRBJ2-1
CASSSGAAPLGGEQFF
>TRBV5-6|TRBJ2-2
CASSFLAGRAAGELFF
>TRBV7-9|TRBJ2-1
CASSPRTVSRMDYNEQFF
>TRBV7-2|TRBJ2-3
CASSVGLVTDTQYF
>TRBV6-2/TRBV6-3|TRBJ1-1
CASSYYSRGEAFF
>TRBV29-1|TRBJ1-5
CSVEGSLGEPQHF
>TRBV9|TRBJ2-1
CASSASGNAYNEQFF
>TRBV10-3|TRBJ1-2
CAITWAGTVGYTF
>TRBV19|TRBJ2-1
CASSMGDKVAGQFF
>TRBV7-9|TRBJ1-4
CASSSRDRGEAANEKLFF
>TRBV5-1|TRBJ2-4
CASSPIPGLAGKFAQYF
>TRBV18|TRBJ1-2
CASSPQGEDYGYTF
>TRBV28|TRBJ1-5
CASSAGGSNQPQHF
>TRBV7-2|TRBJ2-7
CASSPTGGLSSYEQYF
>TRBV10-3|TRBJ2-1
CAISEQYNEQFF
>TRBV14|TRBJ2-7
CASSLHRQGPTYEQYF
>TRBV27|TRBJ1-1
CASTGGWGLNTEAFF
>TRBV7-6|TRBJ2-1
CASSLVAISLAGGGDEQFF
>TRBV7-2|TRBJ2-5
CASSSGTGTGGRETQYF
>TRBV6-2/TRBV6-3|TRBJ1-4
CASSQDRGSEKLFF
>TRBV5-5|TRBJ2-1
CASSLQGNSYNEQFF
>TRBV24-1|TRBJ2-1
CATSDLAREGTYNEQFF
>TRBV28|TRBJ1-2
CASSLRGQGYGYTF
>TRBV6-6|TRBJ1-1
CASSNHPGQGIAEAFF
>TRBV18|TRBJ2-7
CASSPSAGSEQYF
>TRBV7-3|TRBJ2-2
CASSSYTGELFF
>TRBV10-3|TRBJ2-7
CANAVDSLSYEQYF
>TRBV28|TRBJ1-2
CASSLRGYGYTF